Below are 9 T cell receptor beta chains sequenced from a single sample in a study of blood T cell repertoires in COVID-19. Produced via immunoSEQ multiplex PCR; TCRdb's table is partial and in-frame only. This table has approximately 250,000 clones, around four fifths appearing once. Sequenced sample: peripheral blood. The receptors come from a woman aged 60 to 75 with active or convalescent COVID-19.

V is TRBV7-9 and J is TRBJ1-3; D possibly corresponds to TRBD1 (5 bases). Trimming took 5 bases from V and 0 from J, leaving 11 bases between them. The CDR3 loop spans 15 amino acids. Germline assignment: CDR1 SEHNR and CDR2 FQNEAQ (reference sequence). The DNA for the CDR3 is TGTGCCAGCAGCCTCCGGGGGGTCTCTGGAAACACCATATATTTT. Protein product: CASSLRGVSGNTIYF.

Turning to this clone: The sample holds other DNA sequences that translate to the same CDR3. The V gene is TRBV7-3, the J gene TRBJ2-7; the D is unclear. CDR3 length: 13 residues. Germline-derived CDR1 and CDR2 are SGHTA and FQGTGA. Between the trimmed V and J ends, which lost 1 base and 7 bases, there was a span of 11 bases. The CDR3 bases are TGTGCCAGCAGCTTAAGTGGTCAGTCTGAGCAGTACTTC. Its protein is CASSLSGQSEQYF.

This rearrangement joins TRBV7-2 to TRBJ1-2, with D perhaps TRBD1 (6 bases). The length of the CDR3 is 13 residues. The V gene's germline CDR1 is SGHTA and CDR2 FQGNSA. V dropped 5 bases and J dropped 8 bases, with 15 bases sitting between them. The chain's CDR3 is CASSPGQQRGYTF. CDR3 nucleotides: TGTGCCAGCAGCCCCGGACAGCAAAGGGGCTACACCTTC. The full variable domain, rest sourced from reference TRBV7-2 and TRBJ1-2, is GAGVSQSPSNKVTEKGKDVELRCDPISGHTALYWYRQSLGQGLEFLIYFQGNSAPDKSGLPSDRFSAERTGGSVSTLTIQRTQQEDSAVYLCASSPGQQRGYTFGSGTRLTVV.

The chain has TRBV9 and TRBJ2-7; TRBD1 aligns across 8 bases. J was trimmed by 4 bases and V by 0 bases; bases with no gene match: 6. CDR3 length: 15 residues. The germline CDR1 and CDR2 sequences are SGDLS and YYNGEE. The CDR3 region is CASSVVNRGSYEQYV. CDR3 bases: TGTGCCAGCAGCGTAGTCAACAGGGGGTCTTACGAGCAGTACGTC.

The chain combines TRBV19 with TRBJ1-1, with 10 bases lining up with TRBD1. The CDR3 sequence is 14 residues long. Looked up from germline, CDR1 is LNHDA and CDR2 is SQIVND (reference sequence). V shed 5 bases, J shed 10 bases, and the junction held 10 bases outside the gene matches. CDR3 in DNA: TGTGCCAGTAGTGTTATGGGACAGGGGTTTGGAGCTTTCTTT. It codes for CASSVMGQGFGAFF.

The J gene is TRBJ1-6, the V gene TRBV11-2; D remains ambiguous. The CDR3 totals 14 residues. Between the trimmed V and J ends, which lost 5 bases and 7 bases, there was a span of 12 bases. CDR1 is SGHAT and CDR2 is FQNNGV in the germline V gene. This chain's CDR3 is CASSPVLGNSPLHF. For the CDR3, the DNA is TGTGCCAGCAGCCCCGTACTCGGGAATTCACCCCTCCACTTT.

This chain uses TRBV5-1 with TRBJ1-6, with D possibly matching TRBD1 (5 bases). This CDR3 has 14 amino acids. Deletions cut 4 bases from V and 7 bases from J, with 12 bases between. Per the germline V gene, CDR1 is SGHRS and CDR2 is YFSETQ. Written as DNA, the CDR3 is TGCGCCAGCAGCCTTGACAGCGCCAATTCACCCCTCCACTTT. Translation gives CASSLDSANSPLHF.

The table lists this clone with a count of one. The chain uses TRBV11-3 and TRBJ2-6; 11 positions agree with TRBD1. The CDR3 is 19 residues long. Germline V lookup: CDR1 SGHNT, CDR2 YENEEA. With V trimmed by 5 bases and J by 1 base, 10 bases remained unmatched. CDR3 sequence: CASSPGLDRGPSGANVLTF. The CDR3 DNA reads as TGTGCCAGCAGCCCTGGCTTGGACAGGGGGCCTTCTGGGGCCAACGTCCTGACTTTC.

This clone has a single count. The gene calls are TRBV2 and TRBJ2-3; D possibly corresponds to TRBD2 (6 bases). V lost 3 bases and J lost 2, with 15 bases in between. This CDR3 is built from 16 residues. The germline V gene encodes CDR1 SNHLY and CDR2 FYNNEI. This chain's CDR3 is CASSEEGGTYTDTQYF. DNA for the CDR3: TGTGCCAGCAGTGAGGAGGGCGGGACCTACACAGATACGCAGTATTTT.